The present T cell receptor beta chain was sequenced within a study of early T cells in non-severe SARS-CoV-2 infection. The CDR3 consists of 13 residues. CDR1 and CDR2 (germline): DFQATT, SNEGSKA (reference sequence). The ends were cut back, 4 bases at V and 0 bases at J, with 10 bases in the middle. TCRdb redid the calling of the 5' RACE reads with MiXCR, one entry per CDR3 protein. The table lists 70,000 to 90,000 distinct CDR3 sequences, less than 11% of them singletons. The chain couples TRBV20-1 to TRBJ2-7; no clear D. Sequencing was performed on whole blood, taken at baseline. The TCR was taken from an adult who was a healthcare worker with PCR-confirmed SARS-CoV-2 infection or an uninfected control (not recorded which). The CDR3 DNA reads as TGCAGTGCTACCAAAACCAGCTCCTACGAGCAGTACTTC. Protein: CSATKTSSYEQYF.